The present entry profiles one T cell receptor beta chain with its context. What it binds is not known. Germline V gene lookup returns CDR1 DFQATT and CDR2 SNEGSKA (reference sequence). V was cut by 1 base and J by 4 bases, with 9 bases left in between. The CDR3 has 13 residues. This sample is part of a study of glioma-infiltrating T cells. Using RNA template, CDR3s of TCR alpha and beta were amplified with iRepertoire arm-PCR. Input was roughly 95-450 ng of tissue mRNA or PBMC total RNA. TCRdb processed the multiplex PCR reads anew with MiXCR; each CDR3 protein has one entry. Of approximately 90,000 distinct CDR3 sequences in the sample, 23% were seen once. Findings of the study overall: Gliomas, especially low-grade, showed above-expected tissue-blood divergence; non-neoplastic patients showed below. Tissue and blood shared very few CDR3 sequences.

The sample taken for sequencing was glioma tissue, nonneoplastic brain tissue, or PBMCs (not recorded which). This rearrangement joins TRBV20-1 to TRBJ2-3; either TRBD1 or TRBD2 may fit D (5 bases each). The TCR was taken from a human donor with low-grade glioma or glioblastoma, undergoing nonglioma brain surgery, or in good health (not recorded which). The CDR3: CSARGGTPDTQYF. In DNA, the CDR3 is TGCAGTGCTAGAGGGGGGACGCCAGATACGCAGTATTTT.